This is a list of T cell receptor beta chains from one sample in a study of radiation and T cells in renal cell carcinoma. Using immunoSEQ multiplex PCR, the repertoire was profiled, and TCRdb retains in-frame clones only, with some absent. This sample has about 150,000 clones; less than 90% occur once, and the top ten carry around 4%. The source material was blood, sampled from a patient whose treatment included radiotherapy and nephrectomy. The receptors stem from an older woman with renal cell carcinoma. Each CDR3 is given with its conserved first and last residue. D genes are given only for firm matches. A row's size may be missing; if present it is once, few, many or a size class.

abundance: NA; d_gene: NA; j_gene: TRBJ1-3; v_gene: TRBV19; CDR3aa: CASSIPFNGNTIYF; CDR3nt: TGTGCCAGTAGTATACCTTTTAACGGAAACACCATATATTTT
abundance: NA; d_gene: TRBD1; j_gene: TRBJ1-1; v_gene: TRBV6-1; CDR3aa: CASRSTGQGAFF; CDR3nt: TGTGCCAGCAGATCGACGGGACAGGGGGCTTTCTTT
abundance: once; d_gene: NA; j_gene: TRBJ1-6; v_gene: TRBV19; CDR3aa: CASSILTGENSPLHF; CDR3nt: TGTGCCAGTAGTATATTGACAGGTGAAAATTCACCCCTCCACTTT
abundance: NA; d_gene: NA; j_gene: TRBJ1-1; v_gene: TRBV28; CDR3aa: CASSFAGFGDTEAFF; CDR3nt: TGTGCCAGCAGTTTCGCGGGCTTTGGGGACACTGAAGCTTTCTTT
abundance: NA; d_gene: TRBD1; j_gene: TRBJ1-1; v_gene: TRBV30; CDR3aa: CAWYRGPMNTEAFF; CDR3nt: TGTGCCTGGTACAGGGGGCCCATGAACACTGAAGCTTTCTTT
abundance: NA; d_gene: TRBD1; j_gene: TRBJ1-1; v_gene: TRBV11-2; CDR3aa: CASSLGRQGPAFF; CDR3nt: TGTGCCAGCAGCTTAGGTAGACAGGGTCCAGCTTTCTTT
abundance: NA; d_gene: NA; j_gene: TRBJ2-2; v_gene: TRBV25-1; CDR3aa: CASSEAGVSGELFF; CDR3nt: TGTGCCAGCAGTGAAGCAGGGGTGAGCGGGGAGCTGTTTTTT
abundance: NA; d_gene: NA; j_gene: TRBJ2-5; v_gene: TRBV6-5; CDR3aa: CASSYSGADSETQYF; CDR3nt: TGTGCCAGCAGTTACTCGGGCGCGGATTCGGAGACCCAGTACTTC
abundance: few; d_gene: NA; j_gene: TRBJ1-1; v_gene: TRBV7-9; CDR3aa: CASSPLGRVLTEAFF; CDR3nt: TGTGCCAGCAGCCCCCTGGGACGGGTTTTAACTGAAGCTTTCTTT
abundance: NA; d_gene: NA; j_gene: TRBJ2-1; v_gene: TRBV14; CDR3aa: CASSQERWGNANEQFF; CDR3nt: TGTGCCAGCAGCCAAGAGCGATGGGGAAATGCCAATGAGCAGTTCTTC
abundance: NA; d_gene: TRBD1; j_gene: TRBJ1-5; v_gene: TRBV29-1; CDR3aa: CSVGQGANQPQHF; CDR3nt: TGCAGCGTTGGGCAGGGGGCGAATCAGCCCCAGCATTTT
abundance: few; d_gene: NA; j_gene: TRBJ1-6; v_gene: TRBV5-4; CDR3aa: CASSLMGLDNSPLHF; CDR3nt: TGTGCCAGCAGCTTGATGGGCTTGGATAATTCACCCCTCCACTTT
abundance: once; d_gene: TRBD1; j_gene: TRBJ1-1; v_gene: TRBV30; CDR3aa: CAWSTGQGAVLIEAFF; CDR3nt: TGTGCCTGGAGTACGGGACAGGGGGCTGTCTTAATAGAAGCTTTCTTT
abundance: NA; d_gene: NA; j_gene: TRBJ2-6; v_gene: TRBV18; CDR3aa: CASSAAGAVSGANVLTF; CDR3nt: TGTGCCAGCTCAGCGGCGGGGGCCGTATCTGGGGCCAACGTCCTGACTTTC
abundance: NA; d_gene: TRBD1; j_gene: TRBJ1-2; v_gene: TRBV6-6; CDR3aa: CASSSNGQGMGYGYTF; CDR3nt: TGTGCCAGCAGTTCAAACGGACAGGGGATGGGCTATGGCTACACCTTC
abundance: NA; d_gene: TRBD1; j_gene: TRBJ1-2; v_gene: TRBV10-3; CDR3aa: CAIRGTGGIGYTF; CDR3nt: TGTGCCATCAGAGGGACAGGGGGAATAGGCTACACCTTC
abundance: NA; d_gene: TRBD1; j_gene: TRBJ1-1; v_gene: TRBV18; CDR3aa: CASSPNTPGQTEAFF; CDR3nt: TGTGCCAGCTCACCGAATACTCCGGGACAGACAGAAGCTTTCTTT
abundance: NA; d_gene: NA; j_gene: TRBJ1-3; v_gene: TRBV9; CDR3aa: CASSALPGVGNTIYF; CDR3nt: TGTGCCAGCAGCGCCCTCCCAGGGGTAGGAAACACCATATATTTT